What follows is one TCR beta chain and its context. A multiplex PCR was run with 60 Vbeta primers and 13 Jbeta primers. Assay: immunoSEQ multiplex PCR; the TCRdb copy retains only in-frame clones and omits some. The profile covers more than 150,000 clones, with around 84% appearing a single time and 1% to 1.5% taken by the ten largest. This specimen belongs to a study of cytomegalovirus exposure and HLA in healthy donors. CDR1 and CDR2 from the germline V gene are SQVTM and ANQGSEA. The trim removed 0 bases at V and 10 bases at J, leaving 15 bases unmatched. This CDR3 spans 15 amino acids. This chain links TRBV29-1 with TRBJ2-7; 7 nucleotides match TRBD1. Material for sequencing was PBMCs. The receptor's source is a girl aged 2 to 9 in good health and CMV-seropositive. The CDR3 is CSVEDSGTARSRQYF. Here the CDR3 DNA reads TGCAGCGTTGAAGACTCCGGGACAGCTCGAAGCCGCCAGTACTTC.